The 25 T cell receptor beta chains reported below all come from one sample, sequenced in a study of CD4 T cells in relation to SARS-CoV-2 and coronaviruses. No cognate antigen is known for these TCRs. Using immunoSEQ multiplex PCR, the repertoire was profiled, and TCRdb retains in-frame clones only, with some absent. There are about 36,000 clones in the sample; 75% to 85% occur only once, and 2.8% lies in the top ten. Sequencing was carried out using memory CD4+ T cells from PBMCs, cultured in vitro. The origin of the receptors is an adult with COVID-19.

This chain joins TRBV15 and TRBJ1-3, with D possibly being TRBD1 (6 bases). Trimming removed 4 bases at V and 0 bases at J, with 10 bases between. The CDR3 runs 15 residues. Germline V gene sequence: CDR1 LNHNV, CDR2 YYDKDF (reference sequence). The CDR3 loop is CATSKGHSSGNTIYF. CDR3 coding DNA: TGTGCCACCAGCAAGGGACACTCCTCTGGAAACACCATATATTTT.

V is TRBV19 and J is TRBJ1-5; D remains ambiguous. Germline V CDR1 and CDR2: LNHDA, SQIVND (reference sequence). Trimming removed 5 bases from V and 4 bases from J, with 18 bases in between. The length of the CDR3 is 16 residues. CDR3 protein: CASSPEGLGRNQPQHF. CDR3 nucleotides: TGTGCCAGTAGTCCAGAAGGGTTGGGCCGGAATCAGCCCCAGCATTTT.

Only a few counts were recorded for this clone. V is TRBV27 and J is TRBJ1-1; D is perhaps TRBD1 (5 bases). CDR3 length: 17 residues. With 0 bases removed from V and 1 base from J, the gap between germline ends came to 15 bases. The V gene's germline CDR1 is MNHEY and CDR2 SMNVEV (reference sequence). In DNA, the CDR3 is TGTGCCAGCAGTTTATCGTTATGGGCTGGGGGGAACACTGAAGCTTTCTTT. Translating gives CASSLSLWAGGNTEAFF.

The chain recombines TRBV2 with TRBJ2-5; no clear D. The V gene lost 6 bases and the J gene lost 5 bases, with 16 bases spanning the gap. Germline CDR1 is SNHLY and CDR2 is FYNNEI. CDR3 size: 14 residues. The CDR3 protein is CASSGRVLGETQYF. The CDR3 DNA reads TGTGCCAGCAGCGGTCGGGTCCTCGGGGAGACCCAGTACTTC.

CDR3 in amino acids: CAWNQVVNEQFF. For the CDR3, the DNA is TGTGCCTGGAACCAGGTGGTCAATGAGCAGTTCTTC. The chain joins TRBV30 to TRBJ2-1, with D unresolved. This CDR3 comprises 12 residues. Germline values: CDR1 GTSNPN, CDR2 SVGIG (reference sequence). V lost 4 bases and J 6 bases, leaving 10 bases between the germline ends.

The chain is built from TRBV15 and TRBJ2-1; TRBD2 aligns across 11 bases. Germline CDR1 LNHNV, CDR2 YYDKDF (reference sequence). The CDR3 loop spans 14 amino acids. Trimming removed 8 bases from V and 4 bases from J; junction bases left unmatched: 4. The CDR3 region has the DNA TGTGCCACCGTTGGACTAGCGGGTTACAATGAGCAGTTCTTC. Translation gives CATVGLAGYNEQFF.

The chain has TRBV28 and TRBJ2-1, with D perhaps matching TRBD1 or TRBD2 (6 bases each). CDR3 size: 17 residues. Germline loops: CDR1 MDHEN, CDR2 SYDVKM. Trimming shortened V by 5 bases and J by 6 bases, and 23 bases separated the two germline ends. CDR3 nucleotide sequence: TGTGCCAGCAGTCCCGCATTGGGGGGCTCTCGGTCCAATGAGCAGTTCTTC. Translated: CASSPALGGSRSNEQFF.

This chain links TRBV2 with TRBJ2-1, with 12 bases matching TRBD2. Germline trimming cut 6 bases from V and 6 bases from J; bases unmatched to any gene: 9. Per germline, CDR1 SNHLY and CDR2 FYNNEI. The CDR3 length is 16 residues. CDR3 sequence: CASSPRLAGVSNEQFF. Here the CDR3 DNA reads TGTGCCAGCAGCCCCCGACTAGCGGGAGTTTCCAATGAGCAGTTCTTC.

The chain has TRBV6-5 and TRBJ1-4, with no clear D. This CDR3 is built from 14 residues. V gave up 8 bases and J gave up 0 bases, with 10 bases separating them. Germline V gene lookup returns CDR1 MNHEY and CDR2 SVGAGI. The CDR3 reads CASRSPATNEKLFF. CDR3 nucleotide sequence: TGTGCCAGCCGAAGTCCGGCAACTAATGAAAAACTGTTTTTT.

The chain carries TRBV5-1 and TRBJ2-1; D gene unclear. Per germline, CDR1 SGHRS and CDR2 YFSETQ. The CDR3 is made up of 14 amino acids. V lost 4 bases and J lost 5, with 13 bases in between. The CDR3: CASSRQVANNEQFF. CDR3 bases: TGCGCCAGCAGCCGCCAGGTGGCAAACAATGAGCAGTTCTTC.

This clone is a singleton in its sample. The CDR3 DNA follows: TGCGCCAGCAGCTTGTACTCTAGCGGGTCTTTGAATGAGCAGTTCTTC. Residues: CASSLYSSGSLNEQFF. This rearrangement joins TRBV5-1 to TRBJ2-1; 8 nucleotides line up with TRBD2. Germline values: CDR1 SGHRS, CDR2 YFSETQ. The CDR3 has 16 residues. Trimming took 1 base from V and 7 from J; bases not matched to a gene: 10.

This clone was seen a few times. The J gene is TRBJ1-2, the V gene TRBV2, with TRBD1 matching over 7 bases. CDR3 length: 12 residues. After removal of 7 bases from V and 4 bases from J, the junction contained 3 bases not matched to a gene. Germline-derived CDR1 and CDR2 are SNHLY and FYNNEI. The CDR3 DNA reads as TGTGCCAGCACCCAGGGGGTCTATGGCTACACCTTC. Amino acids: CASTQGVYGYTF.

The rearrangement joins TRBV28 to TRBJ2-3, with TRBD2 matching 10 bases. Germline V lookup: CDR1 MDHEN, CDR2 SYDVKM. V lost 3 bases to trimming and J lost 0 bases; unmatched junction nucleotides: 0. The CDR3 loop spans 15 amino acids. The chain's CDR3 is CASSFSGRSTDTQYF. The DNA of the CDR3 is TGTGCCAGCAGTTTTAGCGGGAGGAGCACAGATACGCAGTATTTT.

The rearrangement uses TRBV7-9 and TRBJ2-3; tentatively, D is TRBD2 (5 bases). CDR3 length: 17 amino acids. Trimming took off 1 base at V and 0 bases at J, with 14 bases between the two ends. The germline V gene encodes CDR1 SEHNR and CDR2 FQNEAQ (reference sequence). CDR3 protein: CASSLEAAASSTDTQYF. For the CDR3, the DNA is TGTGCCAGCAGCTTAGAAGCAGCGGCCTCCAGCACAGATACGCAGTATTTT. The whole variable domain, filled in from reference TRBV7-9 and TRBJ2-3, reads DTGVSQNPRHKITKRGQNVTFRCDPISEHNRLYWYRQTLGQGPEFLTYFQNEAQLEKSRLLSDRFSAERPKGSFSTLEIQRTEQGDSAMYLCASSLEAAASSTDTQYFGPGTRLTVL.

The chain couples TRBV3-1 (or the pseudogene TRBV3-2) to TRBJ1-2, with D uncertain. This CDR3 is built from 12 residues. Trimming removed 1 base at V and 8 bases at J, with 8 bases between. Germline CDR1 reads LGHDT; CDR2 reads YNNKEL (reference sequence). Here the CDR3 reads CASSQGVLGYTF. The CDR3 nucleotides are TGTGCCAGCAGCCAAGGTGTTCTCGGCTACACCTTC.

This chain uses TRBV3-1 (or the pseudogene TRBV3-2) with TRBJ2-4; 7 nucleotides line up with TRBD2. The V segment lost 1 base and the J segment 7 bases; nucleotides outside the gene matches: 7. The CDR3 has 15 residues. Germline V gene sequence: CDR1 LGHDT, CDR2 YNNKEL (reference sequence). CDR3 region: CASSQVGGSANIQYF. DNA of the CDR3: TGTGCCAGCAGCCAAGTTGGCGGGAGCGCTAACATTCAGTACTTC.

The count of this clone is one. The chain joins TRBV9 to TRBJ1-4; perhaps TRBD1 as D (6 bases). Between the trimmed V and J ends, which lost 7 bases and 7 bases, there was a span of 20 bases. The germline V gene encodes CDR1 SGDLS and CDR2 YYNGEE. The CDR3 length is 15 residues. The CDR3 here is CASSTGRGGREKLFF. CDR3 sequence (DNA): TGTGCCAGCTCCACAGGCAGGGGTGGGCGTGAAAAACTGTTTTTT.

The gene calls are TRBV28 and TRBJ2-7, with TRBD1 identical over 9 bases. This CDR3 has 17 residues. Germline CDR1 and CDR2: MDHEN and SYDVKM. Unmatched junction bases numbered 15, after V lost 5 bases and J lost 4 bases. CDR3 sequence (DNA): TGTGCCAGCAGTGCAGGCGGACAGGGGACCTCCACTTACGAGCAGTACTTC. Translation: CASSAGGQGTSTYEQYF.

The chain joins TRBV6-2 or TRBV6-3 to TRBJ1-2; D gene ambiguous. CDR3 length equals 13 residues. Deletions cut 6 bases from V and 5 bases from J, with 13 bases between. Germline lookup yields CDR1 MNHEY and CDR2 SVGEGT. CDR3 DNA sequence: TGTGCCAGCAGCGAACTGGCAGAATATGGCTACACCTTC. It is translated as CASSELAEYGYTF.

The chain combines TRBV5-8 with TRBJ1-4; 9 nucleotides match TRBD1. The CDR3 contains 13 residues. The germline V gene has CDR1 SGHTS and CDR2 YDEGEE. V shed 5 bases and J 10 bases; nucleotides not matched to a gene: 6. The CDR3 coding sequence is TGTGCCAGCAGGGACAGGGGAACGGGAAAACTGTTTTTT. It encodes CASRDRGTGKLFF. The full variable domain, rest sourced from reference TRBV5-8 and TRBJ1-4, is EAGVTQSPTHLIKTRGQQATLRCSPISGHTSVYWYQQALGLGLQFLLWYDEGEERNRGNFPPRFSGRQFPNYSSELNVNALELEDSALYLCASRDRGTGKLFFGSGTQLSVL.

With respect to this clone: An end of the junction does not agree with germline; a read error may underlie this. Other DNA sequences in the sample encode the same CDR3. The V gene is TRBV6-5, the J gene TRBJ2-7; D not resolved. CDR1 and CDR2 (germline): MNHEY, SVGAGI. The CDR3 sequence is 11 residues long. The DNA of the CDR3 is TGTGCCAGCAGTAACAGCCACGAGCAATACTTC. The encoded protein is CASSNSHEQYF.

The V call is TRBV7-9, the J call TRBJ1-2; 10 nucleotides match TRBD1. Germline V gene data show CDR1 as SEHNR and CDR2 as FQNEAQ (reference sequence). J was trimmed by 4 bases and V by 5 bases; bases with no gene match: 7. CDR3 length equals 15 residues. CDR3: CASSPSGTGAYGYTF. Written as DNA, the CDR3 is TGTGCCAGCAGCCCCTCCGGGACAGGGGCCTATGGCTACACCTTC.

The V gene is TRBV29-1, the J gene TRBJ2-1; D unclear. The CDR3 loop spans 9 amino acids. Trimming left V 4 bases short and J 16 bases short, with 11 bases between. Germline-derived CDR1 and CDR2 are SQVTM and ANQGSEA. CDR3 in amino acids: CSVGAPYFF. CDR3 coding DNA: TGCAGCGTTGGGGCCCCGTATTTCTTC.

This clone was found a few times. The gene calls are TRBV2 and TRBJ2-7; TRBD1 agrees at 9 bases. This CDR3 comprises 15 residues. Germline lookup yields CDR1 SNHLY and CDR2 FYNNEI. V lost 7 bases, J lost 0 bases, and 7 bases stayed unmatched. The CDR3 nucleotides are TGTGCCAGCACCAGGACAGGGGATAGCTCCTACGAGCAGTACTTC. Translating gives CASTRTGDSSYEQYF. Supplemented by reference TRBV2 and TRBJ2-7, the full variable domain reads EPEVTQTPSHQVTQMGQEVILRCVPISNHLYFYWYRQILGQKVEFLVSFYNNEISEKSEIFDDQFSVERPDGSNFTLKIRSTKLEDSAMYFCASTRTGDSSYEQYFGPGTRLTVT.

The rearrangement links TRBV2 to TRBJ2-2; D is possibly TRBD1 or TRBD2 (5 bases each). The CDR3 consists of 16 residues. With 5 bases removed from V and 1 base from J, the gap between germline ends came to 14 bases. From germline, CDR1 is SNHLY and CDR2 FYNNEI. The chain's CDR3 is CASSSSGTKNTGELFF. The DNA of the CDR3 is TGTGCCAGCAGTTCCTCCGGGACCAAGAACACCGGGGAGCTGTTTTTT.